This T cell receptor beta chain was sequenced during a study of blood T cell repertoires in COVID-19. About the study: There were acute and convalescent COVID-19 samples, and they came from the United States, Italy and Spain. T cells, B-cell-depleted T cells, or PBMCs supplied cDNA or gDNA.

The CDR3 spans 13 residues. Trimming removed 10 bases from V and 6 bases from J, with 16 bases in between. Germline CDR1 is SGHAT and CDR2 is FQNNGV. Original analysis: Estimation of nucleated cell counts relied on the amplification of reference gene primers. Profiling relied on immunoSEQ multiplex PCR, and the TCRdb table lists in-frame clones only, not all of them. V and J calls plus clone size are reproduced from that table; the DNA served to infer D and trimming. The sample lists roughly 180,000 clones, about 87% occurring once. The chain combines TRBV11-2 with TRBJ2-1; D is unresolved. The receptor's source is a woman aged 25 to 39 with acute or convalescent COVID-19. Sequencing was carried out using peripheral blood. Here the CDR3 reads CAISSPVLNEQFF. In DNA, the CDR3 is TGTGCCATCTCCTCCCCCGTCCTCAATGAGCAGTTCTTC.